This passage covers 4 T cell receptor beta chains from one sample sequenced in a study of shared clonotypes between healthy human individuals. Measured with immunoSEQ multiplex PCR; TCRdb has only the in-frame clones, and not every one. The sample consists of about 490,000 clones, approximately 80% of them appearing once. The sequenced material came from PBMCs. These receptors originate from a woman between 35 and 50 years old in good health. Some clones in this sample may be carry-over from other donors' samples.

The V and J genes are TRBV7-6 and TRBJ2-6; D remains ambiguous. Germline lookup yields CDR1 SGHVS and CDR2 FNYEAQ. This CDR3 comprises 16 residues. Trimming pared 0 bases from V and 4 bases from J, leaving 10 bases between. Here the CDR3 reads CASSLAPPSGANVLTF. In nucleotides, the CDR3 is TGTGCCAGCAGCTTAGCCCCCCCTTCCGGGGCCAACGTCCTGACTTTC.

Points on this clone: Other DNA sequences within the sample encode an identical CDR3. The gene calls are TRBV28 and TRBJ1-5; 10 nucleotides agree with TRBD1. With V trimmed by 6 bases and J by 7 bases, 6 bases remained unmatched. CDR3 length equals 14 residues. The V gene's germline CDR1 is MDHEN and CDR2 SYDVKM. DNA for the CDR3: TGTGCCAGCAGCCGAGACAGGGGGCGGCAGCCCCAGCATTTT. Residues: CASSRDRGRQPQHF.

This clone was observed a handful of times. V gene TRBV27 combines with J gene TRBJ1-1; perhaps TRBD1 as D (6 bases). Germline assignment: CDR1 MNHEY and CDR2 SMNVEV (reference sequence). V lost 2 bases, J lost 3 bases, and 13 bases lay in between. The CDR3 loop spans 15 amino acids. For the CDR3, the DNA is TGTGCCAGCAGTTTAGCTCAAACAGGGTACACTGAAGCTTTCTTT. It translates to CASSLAQTGYTEAFF.

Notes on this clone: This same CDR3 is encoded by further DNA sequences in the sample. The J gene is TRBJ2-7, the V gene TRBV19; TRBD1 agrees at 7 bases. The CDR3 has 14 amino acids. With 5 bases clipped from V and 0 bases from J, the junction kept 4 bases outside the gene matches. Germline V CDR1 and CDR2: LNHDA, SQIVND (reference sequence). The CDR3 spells CASSPRQGSYEQYF. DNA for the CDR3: TGTGCCAGTAGTCCGCGACAGGGCTCCTACGAGCAGTACTTC.